This section outlines one T cell receptor beta chain sequence together with its context. The data belong to a study of blood T cell repertoires in COVID-19. TCRdb's copy holds only in-frame clones and misses some; the assay was immunoSEQ multiplex PCR. The profile covers 150,000 to 200,000 clones, with approximately 87% appearing a single time and around a tenth taken by the ten largest. This CDR3 region has 12 residues. V lost 3 bases, J lost 8 bases, and 3 bases stayed unmatched. Per germline, CDR1 LGHDT and CDR2 YNNKEL (reference sequence). The sequenced sample consisted of peripheral blood. The chain combines TRBV3-1 (or the pseudogene TRBV3-2) with TRBJ1-2, with 7 bases fitting TRBD1. The TCR sequence derives from a woman aged 70-85 years with COVID-19, enrolled during active disease. The CDR3 sequence: CASSHRQGGYTF. Here the CDR3 DNA reads TGTGCCAGCAGCCACAGACAGGGCGGCTACACCTTC.